Listed here are 7 T cell receptor beta chains from one sample, sequenced in a study of immune cell composition in non-small cell lung cancer. Assay: immunoSEQ multiplex PCR; the TCRdb copy retains only in-frame clones and omits some. Of under 9,000 clones in the sample, roughly three quarters were seen once. Input material: lung tumor tissue. All receptors derive from a human donor with non-small cell lung cancer.

In this sample, this clone turned up once. V and J are TRBV7-9 and TRBJ1-1, with unresolved D. The germline V gene encodes CDR1 SEHNR and CDR2 FQNEAQ (reference sequence). The CDR3 runs 11 residues. V lost 2 bases, J lost 8 bases, and 6 bases lay in between. This chain's CDR3 is CASSLREEAFF. CDR3 coding DNA: TGTGCCAGCAGCTTAAGGGAGGAAGCTTTCTTT.

This clone was observed once. The chain has TRBV19 and TRBJ2-2; the match to TRBD1 covers 8 bases. CDR3 size: 17 residues. Germline values: CDR1 LNHDA, CDR2 SQIVND (reference sequence). V dropped 3 bases and J dropped 3; count of bases not matched to a gene: 9. CDR3: CASSISKRQGYTGELFF. The DNA for the CDR3 is TGTGCCAGTAGTATCTCGAAGAGACAGGGGTACACCGGGGAGCTGTTTTTT.

This clone turned up a few times. The chain combines TRBV28 with TRBJ1-2, with TRBD1 identical over 9 bases. Germline trimming cut 7 bases from V and 7 bases from J; bases unmatched to any gene: 4. The CDR3 extends over 12 amino acids. Per germline, CDR1 MDHEN and CDR2 SYDVKM. CDR3 coding DNA: TGTGCCAGCATCGACAGGGGGACTGGCTACACCTTC. This codes for CASIDRGTGYTF.

This clone was seen a handful of times. The V gene is TRBV6-1, the J gene TRBJ1-2, with 7 bases lining up with TRBD1. J was trimmed by 8 bases and V by 0 bases; bases with no gene match: 9. There are 15 residues in the CDR3. Germline V lookup: CDR1 MNHNS, CDR2 SASEGT. The CDR3 loop is CASSEANRGVEGYTF. CDR3 nucleotides: TGTGCCAGCAGTGAAGCAAACAGGGGCGTGGAAGGCTACACCTTC.

The chain couples TRBV5-6 to TRBJ1-4; 8 nucleotides match TRBD1. The CDR3 extends over 15 amino acids. CDR1 and CDR2 from the germline V gene are SGHDT and YYEEEE. V lost 4 bases and J lost 5; bases outside the gene matches: 7. The CDR3 protein is CASSVPGGKNEKLFF. CDR3 coding DNA: TGTGCCAGCAGCGTGCCAGGGGGCAAGAATGAAAAACTGTTTTTT. The complete variable domain, with remaining parts taken from reference TRBV5-6 and TRBJ1-4, reads DAGVTQSPTHLIKTRGQQVTLRCSPKSGHDTVSWYQQALGQGPQFIFQYYEEEERQRGNFPDRFSGHQFPNYSSELNVNALLLGDSALYLCASSVPGGKNEKLFFGSGTQLSVL.

J is TRBJ1-4 and V is TRBV2, with D possibly being TRBD1 (5 bases). V shed 6 bases and J shed 3 bases, with 14 bases lying between them. The CDR3 has 15 residues. Per germline, CDR1 SNHLY and CDR2 FYNNEI. The CDR3 DNA is TGTGCCAGCAGGTTCGTCGGGGGATCTAATGAAAAACTGTTTTTT. Its translation: CASRFVGGSNEKLFF.

This clone was observed a handful of times. The V and J genes are TRBV5-6 and TRBJ1-2; D not resolved. In germline, CDR1 is SGHDT, CDR2 YYEEEE. This CDR3 has 11 residues. Trimming cost V 0 bases and J 12 bases, with 9 bases left between them. Written as DNA, the CDR3 is TGTGCCAGCAGCTTGGGACATATCCACACCTTC. Protein: CASSLGHIHTF.